This T cell receptor (beta chain) was captured in a study of molecular identifiers for immune sequencing clone quantification. Sorted naive CD8 T cells were those defined as CD8+CD4-CCR7+CD45RA+. This clonotype was counted many times. Listed TCR primers, together with previously described methods, were used for the bulk TCR libraries. TCRdb ran MiXCR on the PCR reads and lists one entry per CDR3 protein. There are about half a million distinct CDR3 sequences in the sample; about a fifth occur only once, and 0.7% to 1% lies in the top ten. V dropped 6 bases and J dropped 2 bases, with 11 bases sitting between them. The CDR3 is made up of 12 amino acids. Germline values: CDR1 DFQATT, CDR2 SNEGSKA (reference sequence).

The sequence derives from a human donor in good health. Some libraries in this study had Jurkat cell RNA spiked in. This chain links TRBV20-1 with TRBJ2-7, with D unresolved. Sequencing was done on a sample of naive CD8+ T cells from blood, with Jurkat cell RNA spiked in. Subset indicated: FACS-sorted CD8+CD4-CCR7+CD45RA+ naive T cells. Here the CDR3 DNA reads TGCAGTGCCCGAGCCGAACCCTACGAGCAGTACTTC. Amino acid sequence: CSARAEPYEQYF.